The sequence of this T cell receptor (beta chain) was determined in a study of shared clonotypes between healthy human individuals. The CDR3 totals 14 residues. Germline V gene data show CDR1 as ENHRY and CDR2 as SYGVKD. J gave up 4 bases and V 5 bases, and 3 bases lay outside the gene matches. Overall study findings and caveats: Naive CD4 clonotypes were shared across a handful of donors at roughly 4.6%. It was the non-shared clonotypes that had lower generation probabilities than clonotypes shared by all four donors. On the whole, naive subsets had larger estimated richness than memory subsets had.

The assay was carried out at the deep level. Libraries were prepared by immunoSEQ multiplex PCR; TCRdb keeps only in-frame clonotypes and omits some of them. Of hundreds of thousands of clones listed, 97% are singletons. On this clone: Its antigen is unknown.

The TCR comes from a woman aged 30 to 39 in good health. The sequenced sample was naive CD4+ T cells sorted from blood. Noted subset: CD45RA+ positively selected. V gene TRBV10-3 combines with J gene TRBJ2-5; 11 nucleotides match TRBD1. This CDR3 reads CAISQGTGGETQYF. CDR3 DNA: TGTGCCATCAGTCAAGGGACAGGGGGAGAGACCCAGTACTTC.